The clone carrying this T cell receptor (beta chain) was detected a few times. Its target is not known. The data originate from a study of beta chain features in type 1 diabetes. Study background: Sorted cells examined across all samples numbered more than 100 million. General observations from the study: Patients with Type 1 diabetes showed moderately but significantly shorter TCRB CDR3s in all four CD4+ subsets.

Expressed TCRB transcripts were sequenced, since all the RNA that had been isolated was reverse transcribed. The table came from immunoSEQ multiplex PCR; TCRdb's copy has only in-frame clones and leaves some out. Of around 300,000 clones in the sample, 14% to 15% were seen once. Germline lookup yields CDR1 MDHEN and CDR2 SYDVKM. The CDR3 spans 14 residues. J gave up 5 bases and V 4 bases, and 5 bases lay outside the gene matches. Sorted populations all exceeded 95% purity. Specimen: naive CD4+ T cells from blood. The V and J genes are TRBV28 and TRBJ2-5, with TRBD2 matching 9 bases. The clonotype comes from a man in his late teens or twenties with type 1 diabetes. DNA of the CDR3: TGTGCCAGCAGTTCCGGGACTAGCATCGAGACCCAGTACTTC. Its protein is CASSSGTSIETQYF.